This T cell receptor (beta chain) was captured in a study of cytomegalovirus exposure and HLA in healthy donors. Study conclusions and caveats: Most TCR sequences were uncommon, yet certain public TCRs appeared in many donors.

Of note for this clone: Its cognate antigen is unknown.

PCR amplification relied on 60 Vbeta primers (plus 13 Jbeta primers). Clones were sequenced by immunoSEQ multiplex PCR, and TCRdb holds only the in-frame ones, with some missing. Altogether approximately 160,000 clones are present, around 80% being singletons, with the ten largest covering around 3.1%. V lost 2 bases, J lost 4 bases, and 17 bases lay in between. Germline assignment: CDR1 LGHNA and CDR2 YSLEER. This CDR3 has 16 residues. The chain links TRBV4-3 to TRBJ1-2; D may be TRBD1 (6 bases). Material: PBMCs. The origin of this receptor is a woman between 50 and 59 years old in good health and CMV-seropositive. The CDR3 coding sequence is TGCGCCAGCAGCCAAACATCTGGGGGCTTAGGCTATGGCTACACCTTC. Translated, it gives CASSQTSGGLGYGYTF.